One T cell receptor (beta chain) is described in this entry. What this receptor recognizes is not known. Per-base quality was not reported, and no clone a single base away is much larger than it. The data stem from a study of shared clonotypes between healthy human individuals (dated by TCRdb to about 2020). Notes on the research overall: Three men and a couple of women, aged 18 to 49 years, made up the cohort. For each donor, CD4 naive and CD4 memory were each given three plates, CD8 naive was given two plates, and CD8 memory was given one plate. The study deeply sequenced blood TCR repertoires of about 5 healthy adults to estimate repertoire size and the extent of clonotype sharing between individuals. Libraries were prepared and TCR repertoires were sequenced by different laboratories using diverse techniques, in order to increase sequencing depth and limit assay-specific biases. Per donor, leukapheresis produced somewhere between about 0.85 and 10 billion PBMCs. Study-wide conclusions, independent of this receptor: Incomplete sequencing was indicated by rarefaction of sorted-subset datasets, despite the large sequencing depth. About 4.5% of naive CD4, 3.5% of naive CD8, about 2.1% of memory CD4, and 0.4% of memory CD8 clonotypes were shared across several donors. Only blood was sampled, and tissue TCR repertoires likely differ from those in blood. Larger estimated clonotype richness was generally found for naive subsets than for memory subsets. The genetic and exposure-history diversity represented was limited by the small number of donors. Pairwise subsampling indicated that sequencing depth was expected to affect the degree of clonotype sharing among donors. Higher generation probabilities were observed for clonotypes shared by all four sorted-subset donors than for non-shared clonotypes.

The CDR3 contains 14 residues, cysteine and phenylalanine counted. Only CDR3 DNA remains: 42 bases, in frame from the first base. The trim is 6 bases for V and 5 bases for J, with a gap of 13 bases between the germline ends. CDR1 and CDR2 are read off the germline V gene as MNHNS and SASEGT. TCR CDR3 regions were amplified from genomic DNA by multiplex PCR using the deep immunoSEQ assay. Extracted genomic DNA from each cell subset was distributed evenly across all wells of several immunoSEQ 96-well plates, and each plate was treated as a replicate. For sorted subsets, roughly 200 ng of genomic DNA, equivalent to roughly 30,000 T cell genomes, went into each replicate PCR. Purified libraries were quantified with a Qubit 3.0 fluorometer, sized on a Bioanalyzer 2100, and re-quantified with the KAPA Library Quantification kit. A separate single-read 150-cycle Illumina NextSeq 550 flow cell was used to sequence each immunoSEQ 96-well plate. As for the authors' bioinformatics: Because the immunoSEQ output held only junctional sequences and lacked quality scores, the filtering could not match the filtering applied to full-length reads. Sequences were annotated with PyIR, a Python wrapper for IgBLAST v1.9, using IMGT germline references to assign V/J genes and CDR3. Reads were removed for weak V/J assignments (E-value above 1e-6), missing CDR3, stop codons, out-of-frame junctions, or ambiguous translated residues. V3J clonotypes were defined as sequences sharing the same inferred V gene, J gene, and CDR3 amino acid sequence. Percentage overlap between repertoires was calculated by dividing the number of shared unique clonotypes by the size of the smaller repertoire. RTK rarefaction, the Chao1 estimator, and Recon v2.1 estimates of unobserved clonotypes were used to assess repertoire richness. Generation probabilities for all TCRbeta clonotypes obtained by the gDNA method from a handful of donors were computed using OLGA. Imported from immuneACCESS, the table was reduced by TCRdb to in-frame sequences with V and J called. These copies leave out some clones; in studies compared against another copy, an unresolved V gene accounts for under half, and the cause of the remainder is not known. The V and J calls and clone size were taken over from that table, and D and trimming were inferred from the DNA. The sample includes over a million clones, with 96% observed a single time. The top ten constitute approximately 1.2% of the sample.

Healthy HIV-negative adults with no recently reported acute infections or vaccinations were included as donors. Only Caucasian adults living in Nashville, Tennessee, USA were represented among the donors. Magnetic negative selection was used to enrich CD4+ T cells, after which naive cells were positively selected on CD45RA and the negative fraction became the memory subset. After blood collection by leukapheresis, PBMCs were isolated using Ficoll-Histopaque density gradient centrifugation and then cryopreserved in the vapor phase of liquid nitrogen. Analytical flow cytometry was used to check the purity and quantity of every magnetically sorted T cell population. Genomic DNA was isolated from every sorted fraction and measured by UV absorbance on a Nanodrop 2000c.

The clonotype comes from a man aged 25 to 40 in good health. Material for sequencing was naive CD4+ T cells sorted from blood. Per the publication, the cell subset or site label means: CD45RA+ positively selected. The rearrangement joined TRBV6-1 to TRBJ1-4, and the D gene may be TRBD1, 6 bases matching. This receptor carries the CDR3 CASSTDRLNEKLFF. The DNA is TGTGCCAGCAGCACCGACAGGTTGAATGAAAAACTGTTTTTT.